A few counts support the clone carrying this T cell receptor (beta chain). This specimen belongs to a study of patients and donors after allogeneic stem cell transplantation. MiXCR, run by TCRdb on the RT-PCR reads, gives a single entry per CDR3 protein. The sample yields 200,000 to 250,000 distinct CDR3 sequences, 14% seen once. The sample comprised blood, either unsorted or a sorted T cell fraction (not recorded which). The TCR sequence derives from a human donor who was either an allogeneic HSCT recipient or a stem cell or donor lymphocyte infusion donor (not recorded which). It is not recorded whose cells these are; they may come from a transplant donor.

In DNA, the CDR3 is TGTGCCAGCAGCTTAACAGACCGACATCAGCCCCAGCATTTT. Amino acid sequence: CASSLTDRHQPQHF. The chain combines TRBV7-6 with TRBJ1-5; D call uncertain. The CDR3 is 14 amino acids. Between the trimmed V and J ends, which lost 2 bases and 5 bases, there was a span of 10 bases. From germline, CDR1 is SGHVS and CDR2 FNYEAQ.